One and the same sample provided the 21 T cell receptor beta chains below, sequenced in a study of blood T cell repertoires in COVID-19. TCRdb's copy holds only in-frame clones and misses some; the assay was immunoSEQ multiplex PCR. The table shows fewer than 400,000 clones, with 85% to 90% occurring only once. Sequenced material: PBMCs or T cells enriched from blood (not recorded which). These receptors were collected from a man aged 25 to 40 who had recovered from COVID-19.

The chain couples TRBV7-9 to TRBJ2-1; 7 bases are a match to TRBD1. The V and J ends lost 5 bases and 1 base, in that order; junction bases with no gene match: 5. Looked up from germline, CDR1 is SEHNR and CDR2 is FQNEAQ (reference sequence). This CDR3 contains 15 residues. CDR3 DNA sequence: TGTGCCAGCAGCCCCCGGGACAGTTCCTACAATGAGCAGTTCTTC. It specifies CASSPRDSSYNEQFF.

The rearrangement links TRBV6-5 to TRBJ2-2, with D perhaps matching TRBD2 (7 bases). V was cut by 5 bases and J by 3 bases, with 13 bases left in between. The CDR3 is made up of 15 amino acids. Germline assignment: CDR1 MNHEY and CDR2 SVGAGI. This chain's CDR3 is CASSPGGSYTGELFF. For the CDR3, the DNA is TGTGCCAGCAGTCCGGGGGGCTCCTACACCGGGGAGCTGTTTTTT.

The chain uses TRBV30 and TRBJ2-7; D may be TRBD2 (5 bases). Trimming left V 5 bases short and J 1 base short, with 12 bases between. From germline, CDR1 is GTSNPN and CDR2 SVGIG (reference sequence). The CDR3 is 13 residues long. The DNA of the CDR3 is TGTGCCTGGGGGTCCGGGAAGTCCTACGAGCAGTACTTC. It is translated as CAWGSGKSYEQYF.

V and J are TRBV10-1 and TRBJ1-1, with 8 bases matching TRBD1. The V segment lost 7 bases and the J segment 2 bases; nucleotides outside the gene matches: 3. In germline, CDR1 is WNHNN, CDR2 SYGVQD (reference sequence). The CDR3 runs to 13 residues. The CDR3 protein is CASKDRENTEAFF. The CDR3 coding sequence is TGCGCCAGCAAGGACAGGGAAAACACTGAAGCTTTCTTT.

This clone was detected once. This sequence joins TRBV4-2 and TRBJ2-1, with D tentatively TRBD2 (6 bases). Between the trimmed V and J ends, which lost 1 base and 2 bases, there was a span of 27 bases. CDR3 length equals 21 residues. Germline V gene lookup returns CDR1 LGHNA and CDR2 YNFKEQ. The CDR3 here is CASSQGRIASGLEDPYNEQFF. The CDR3 DNA follows: TGTGCCAGCAGCCAAGGGCGAATAGCGTCGGGACTCGAGGATCCCTACAATGAGCAGTTCTTC.

This clone is a singleton in its sample. The chain links TRBV4-1 to TRBJ2-2; D possibly corresponds to TRBD1 (6 bases). The germline V gene has CDR1 MGHRA and CDR2 YSYEKL. V dropped 2 bases and J dropped 6 bases, with 13 bases sitting between them. The CDR3 loop spans 15 amino acids. The CDR3 sequence is CASSQTGPQAGELFF. The DNA for the CDR3 is TGCGCCAGCAGCCAAACAGGGCCCCAGGCCGGGGAGCTGTTTTTT.

This chain links TRBV11-3 with TRBJ2-7; 10 nucleotides agree with TRBD1. This CDR3 is built from 15 residues. The V segment lost 5 bases and the J segment 3 bases; nucleotides outside the gene matches: 7. Germline loops: CDR1 SGHNT, CDR2 YENEEA. CDR3 residues: CASSEPGQGNYEQYF. The CDR3 DNA follows: TGTGCCAGCAGCGAACCGGGACAGGGGAACTACGAGCAGTACTTC. The whole variable domain, filled in from reference TRBV11-3 and TRBJ2-7, reads EAGVVQSPRYKIIEKKQPVAFWCNPISGHNTLYWYLQNLGQGPELLIRYENEEAVDDSQLPKDRFSAERLKGVDSTLKIQPAELGDSAVYLCASSEPGQGNYEQYFGPGTRLTVT.

V usage is TRBV24-1 and J usage is TRBJ2-2; tentative D call: TRBD1 (5 bases). Looked up from germline, CDR1 is KGHDR and CDR2 is SFDVKD. The germline V and J ends were trimmed by 4 bases and 0 bases, with 11 bases remaining between them. This CDR3 contains 16 residues. The CDR3 protein is CATSDPRQTNTGELFF. Here the CDR3 DNA reads TGTGCCACCAGTGACCCGCGACAGACGAACACCGGGGAGCTGTTTTTT.

The chain has TRBV2 and TRBJ1-1; the D gene is possibly TRBD1 (6 bases). This CDR3 is built from 13 residues. The V and J ends lost 9 bases and 5 bases respectively, with 16 bases between them. Germline CDR1 and CDR2: SNHLY and FYNNEI. CDR3 residues: CARTRGGSTEAFF. For the CDR3, the DNA is TGTGCCAGGACGAGGGGGGGCAGTACTGAAGCTTTCTTT.

The DNA of the CDR3 is TGTGCCAGCAGGGGACAGGGGGCTGGCACCGGGGAGCTGTTTTTT. This sequence encodes CASRGQGAGTGELFF. This chain uses TRBV7-8 with TRBJ2-2, with 12 bases lining up with TRBD1. CDR3 length: 15 residues. V trimming: 6 bases; J trimming: 4 bases; junction bases outside the gene matches: 3. Germline CDR1 reads SGHVS; CDR2 reads FQNEAQ.

This clone has just a few counts. The chain couples TRBV2 to TRBJ2-1, with 10 bases that match TRBD2. The ends lost 5 bases at V and 4 bases at J; junction bases unmatched: 8. From germline, CDR1 is SNHLY and CDR2 FYNNEI. The CDR3 extends over 16 amino acids. This CDR3 reads CASSPRASGSYNEQFF. The CDR3 DNA sequence: TGTGCCAGCAGTCCTCGGGCTAGCGGGAGTTACAATGAGCAGTTCTTC.

The chain uses TRBV5-1 and TRBJ1-1, with a tentative D call TRBD1 (6 bases). The ends were cut back, 2 bases at V and 2 bases at J, with 16 bases in the middle. The length of the CDR3 is 16 residues. Germline CDR1 and CDR2: SGHRS and YFSETQ. CDR3 amino acids: CASSFRDTRPNTEAFF. The DNA for the CDR3 is TGCGCCAGCAGCTTCCGGGACACCCGCCCCAACACTGAAGCTTTCTTT.

The J gene is TRBJ1-1, the V gene TRBV30; tentatively, D is TRBD1 (6 bases). Deletions cut 2 bases from V and 4 bases from J, with 11 bases between. Germline loops: CDR1 GTSNPN, CDR2 SVGIG (reference sequence). The CDR3 is 13 amino acids. CDR3 in amino acids: CAWSLTGSTEAFF. The CDR3 bases are TGTGCCTGGAGTCTTACAGGGAGCACTGAAGCTTTCTTT.

The rearrangement uses TRBV7-8 and TRBJ2-5; the D gene is possibly TRBD2 (5 bases). From germline, CDR1 is SGHVS and CDR2 FQNEAQ. There are 16 residues in the CDR3. Trimming removed 0 bases at V and 1 base at J, with 12 bases between. The CDR3 sequence is CASSLARVVFQETQYF. CDR3 coding DNA: TGTGCCAGCAGCTTAGCGCGGGTAGTATTCCAAGAGACCCAGTACTTC.

The rearrangement uses TRBV11-2 and TRBJ2-3; 7 bases agree with TRBD1. Germline CDR1 SGHAT, CDR2 FQNNGV. This CDR3 is 14 amino acids long. With 5 bases clipped from V and 3 bases from J, the junction kept 5 bases outside the gene matches. The CDR3: CASSPGQETDTQYF. CDR3 nucleotides: TGTGCCAGCAGCCCCGGACAGGAGACAGATACGCAGTATTTT.

The V and J genes are TRBV6-8 and TRBJ1-3, with D unclear. Trimming removed 5 bases at V and 0 bases at J, with 8 bases between. The CDR3 is made up of 14 amino acids. In germline, CDR1 is MNHGY, CDR2 SAAAGT. The CDR3 protein is CASSTGGSGNTIYF. CDR3 sequence (DNA): TGTGCCAGCAGTACGGGAGGCTCTGGAAACACCATATATTTT.

The V and J genes are TRBV5-1 and TRBJ1-1; a possible D gene is TRBD1 (6 bases). The V gene's germline CDR1 is SGHRS and CDR2 YFSETQ. Trimming took off 0 bases at V and 2 bases at J, with 17 bases between the two ends. The CDR3 extends over 17 amino acids. DNA of the CDR3: TGCGCCAGCAGCTTGGGGATTATGGGGGGGCGAAACACTGAAGCTTTCTTT. This sequence encodes CASSLGIMGGRNTEAFF.

This clone was seen a handful of times. The gene calls are TRBV2 and TRBJ1-6, with D hard to call. V gave up 8 bases and J gave up 7 bases, with 12 bases separating them. The CDR3 covers 13 residues. Germline CDR1 is SNHLY and CDR2 is FYNNEI. CDR3 DNA: TGTGCCAGCGCTCTCGGGGAGAATTCACCCCTCCACTTT. Translating it yields CASALGENSPLHF.

The V and J genes are TRBV7-2 and TRBJ1-2; maybe TRBD1 (5 bases). CDR3 length: 14 amino acids. Germline CDR1 SGHTA, CDR2 FQGNSA. V dropped 1 base and J dropped 7 bases, with 13 bases sitting between them. The CDR3 here is CASSLERTTGGYTF. DNA for the CDR3: TGTGCCAGCAGCTTAGAACGGACCACAGGTGGCTACACCTTC.

The rearrangement joins TRBV28 to TRBJ1-1, with TRBD1 identical over 7 bases. The V and J ends lost 2 bases and 10 bases, in that order; junction bases with no gene match: 1. This CDR3 has 11 amino acids. The V gene's germline CDR1 is MDHEN and CDR2 SYDVKM. The CDR3 protein is CASSLDRAAFF. In DNA form, the CDR3 reads TGTGCCAGCAGTTTAGACAGGGCAGCTTTCTTT. Full variable domain (missing parts from reference TRBV28 and TRBJ1-1): DVKVTQSSRYLVKRTGEKVFLECVQDMDHENMFWYRQDPGLGLRLIYFSYDVKMKEKGDIPEGYSVSREKKERFSLILESASTNQTSMYLCASSLDRAAFFGQGTRLTVV.

The rearrangement uses TRBV6-1 and TRBJ1-2; D unresolved. The CDR3 has 15 residues. Per germline, CDR1 MNHNS and CDR2 SASEGT. The ends were cut back, 1 base at V and 8 bases at J, with 17 bases in the middle. CDR3 sequence (DNA): TGTGCCAGCAGTGAAGGACCGAGTCGGAGTCAGGGCTACACCTTC. Residues: CASSEGPSRSQGYTF.